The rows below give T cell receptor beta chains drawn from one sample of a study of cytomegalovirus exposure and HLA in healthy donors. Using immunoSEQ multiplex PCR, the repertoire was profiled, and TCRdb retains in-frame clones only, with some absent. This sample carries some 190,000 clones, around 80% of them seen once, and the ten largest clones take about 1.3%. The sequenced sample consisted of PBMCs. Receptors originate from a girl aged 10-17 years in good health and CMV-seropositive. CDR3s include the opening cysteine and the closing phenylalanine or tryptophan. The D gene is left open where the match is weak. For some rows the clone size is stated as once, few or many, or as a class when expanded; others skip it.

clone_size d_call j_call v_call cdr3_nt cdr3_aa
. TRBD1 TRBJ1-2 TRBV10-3 TGTGCCATCAGCCCCGGGACAGACGACGGCTACACCTTC CAISPGTDDGYTF
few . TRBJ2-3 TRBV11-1 TGTGCCAGCAGCTGGCTTCTCACAGATACGCAGTATTTT CASSWLLTDTQYF
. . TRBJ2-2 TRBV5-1 TGCGCCAGCAGCTTACCGGAGAAAAACACCGGGGAGCTGTTTTTT CASSLPEKNTGELFF
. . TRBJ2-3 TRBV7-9 TGTGCCAGCAGCTTATTTCGGGACACAGATACGCAGTATTTT CASSLFRDTDTQYF
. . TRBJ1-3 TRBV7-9 TGTTCCAGCAGCCCGACAGGTCCCCGGTTTGTATTT CSSSPTGPRFVF
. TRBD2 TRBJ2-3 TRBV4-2 TGTGCCAGCAGCCGACTAGCGGAAGACACAGATACGCAGTATTTT CASSRLAEDTDTQYF
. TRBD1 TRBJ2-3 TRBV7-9 TGTGCCAGCAGCCAAGGTACGGGACAGAAAACAGATACGCAGTATTTT CASSQGTGQKTDTQYF
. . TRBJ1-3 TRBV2 TGTGCCAGCAGGACAGTTGACGGAAACACCATATATTTT CASRTVDGNTIYF
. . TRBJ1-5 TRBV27 TGTGCCAGCAGTCGCCAGGGAGGCGGGGATCAGCCCCAGCATTTT CASSRQGGGDQPQHF
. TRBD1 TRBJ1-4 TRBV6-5 TGTGCCAGCAGGAAAAACACAGGGGGAAATGAAAAACTGTTTTTT CASRKNTGGNEKLFF
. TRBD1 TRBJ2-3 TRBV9 TGTGCCAGCAGCGTTAACAGGGGACAGGGGAGAGATACGCAGTATTTT CASSVNRGQGRDTQYF
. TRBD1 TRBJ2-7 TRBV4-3 TGCGCCAGCAGCCACGTCACAGGGGGCCCCTACGAGCAGTACTTC CASSHVTGGPYEQYF
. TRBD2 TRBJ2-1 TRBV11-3 TGTGCCAGCAGCTCAGCGGGAGGTTACAATGAGCAGTTCTTC CASSSAGGYNEQFF
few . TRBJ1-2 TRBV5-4 TGTGCCAGCAGCTTGTTGTTCAGTCCTAACTATGGCTACACCTTC CASSLLFSPNYGYTF
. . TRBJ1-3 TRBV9 TGTGCCAGCAGCGTAGTGAGCTCTGGAAACACCATATATTTT CASSVVSSGNTIYF
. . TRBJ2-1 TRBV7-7 TGTGCCAGCAGCCGGGACTTCTACAATGAGCAGTTCTTC CASSRDFYNEQFF
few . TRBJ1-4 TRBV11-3 TGTGCCAGCAGCGTACGCCGCGAGGTCGGGAATGAAAAACTGTTTTTT CASSVRREVGNEKLFF
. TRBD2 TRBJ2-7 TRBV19 TGTGCCAGCGCCCCCCTAGCGGGAGTTGGCGGGCAGTACTTC CASAPLAGVGGQYF
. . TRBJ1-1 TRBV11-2 TGTGCCAGCAGCTTAGATACAGGGACCTACACTGAAGCTTTCTTT CASSLDTGTYTEAFF
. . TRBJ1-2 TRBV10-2 TGCGCCAGCAGTGAGTCGGAAACAGGGTTGGCCACTCCCTATGGCTACACCTTC CASSESETGLATPYGYTF
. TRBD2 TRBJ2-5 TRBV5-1 TGCGCCAGCAGCTTGGTGGCTAGCGGGAGTCTGGGGGAGACCCAGTACTTC CASSLVASGSLGETQYF
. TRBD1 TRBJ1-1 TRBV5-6 TGTGCCAGCAGCACGCAGGGACAGACTGAAGCTTTCTTT CASSTQGQTEAFF
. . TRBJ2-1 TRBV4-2 TGTGCCAGCAGCCAAGGGGCGGCCACAGGCAATGAGCAGTTCTTC CASSQGAATGNEQFF
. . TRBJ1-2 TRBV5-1 TGCGCCAGCAGCTACGGACACGAAAGTAACTATGGCTACACCTTC CASSYGHESNYGYTF
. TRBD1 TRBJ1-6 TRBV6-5 TGTGCCAGCAGTTACTCGGGGACAGGTTTGAATTCACCCCTCCACTTT CASSYSGTGLNSPLHF
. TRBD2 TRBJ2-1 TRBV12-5 TGTGCTAGTGGTTTGGTATCCCGGGGGGGGAGGTCAGGTGAGCAGTTCTTC CASGLVSRGGRSGEQFF
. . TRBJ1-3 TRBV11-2 TGTGCCAGCAGCCCCCGCTATAAAAACACCATATATTTT CASSPRYKNTIYF
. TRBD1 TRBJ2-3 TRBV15 TGTGCCACCAGCACACCCGGGGACAGGCGCACAGATACGCAGTATTTT CATSTPGDRRTDTQYF
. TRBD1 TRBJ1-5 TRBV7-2 TGTGCCAGCAGCTTAACGGCAGGGGGCGGGCAGCCCCAGCATTTT CASSLTAGGGQPQHF
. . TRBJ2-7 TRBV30 TGTGCCTGGAGTTCCAACTACGAGCAGTACTTC CAWSSNYEQYF
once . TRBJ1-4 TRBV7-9 TGTGCCAGCAGCTTTCCAGGGAATGAAAAACTGTTTTTT CASSFPGNEKLFF
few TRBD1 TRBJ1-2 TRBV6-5 TGTGCCAGCAGGCGCGACAGGGTTGGGTATGGCTACACCTTC CASRRDRVGYGYTF
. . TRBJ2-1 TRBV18 TGTGCCAGCTCACTGGACATCTCGAGGGAGCAGTTCTTC CASSLDISREQFF